Only a few counts were recorded for the clone carrying this TCR beta chain. Antigen specificity is unknown. Produced via immunoSEQ multiplex PCR; TCRdb's table is partial and in-frame only. The data hold tens of thousands of clones, with over 65% observed a single time. The record originates from a study of CD4 T cells in relation to SARS-CoV-2 and coronaviruses. Background on the study: Negative control cultures got HIV-1 Nef peptides or no peptide.

Before the COVID-19 pandemic, during about 2011-2019, CD4+ T cells were taken from unexposed donors. Isolation of CD4+ T cells took place after roughly nine days in culture. Input material: CD4+ T cells from PBMCs, cultured in vitro. The clonotype was recovered from a human donor in good health.

CDR3 protein: CASGLAGLATSSGELFF. The CDR3 nucleotides read TGTGCTAGTGGTTTGGCCGGACTAGCGACAAGCTCCGGGGAGCTGTTTTTT. The V gene is TRBV12-5, the J gene TRBJ2-2, with TRBD2 matching over 9 bases. The germline CDR1 and CDR2 sequences are LGHNT and FRNRAP. Trimming removed 1 base from V and 6 bases from J; junction bases left unmatched: 9. The CDR3 totals 17 residues.